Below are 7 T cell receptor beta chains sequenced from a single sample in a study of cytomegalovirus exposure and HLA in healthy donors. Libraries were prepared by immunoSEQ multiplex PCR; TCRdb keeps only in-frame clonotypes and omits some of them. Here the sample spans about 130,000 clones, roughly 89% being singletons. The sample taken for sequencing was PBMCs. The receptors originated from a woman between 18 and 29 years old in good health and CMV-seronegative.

CDR3 sequence (DNA): TGTGCCAGCAGTAGCGACAGGGGCTACGAGCAGTACTTC. It encodes CASSSDRGYEQYF. The rearrangement links TRBV2 to TRBJ2-7, with 8 nucleotides matching TRBD1. The CDR3 is made up of 13 amino acids. From germline, CDR1 is SNHLY and CDR2 FYNNEI. V dropped 5 bases and J dropped 3; count of bases not matched to a gene: 3.

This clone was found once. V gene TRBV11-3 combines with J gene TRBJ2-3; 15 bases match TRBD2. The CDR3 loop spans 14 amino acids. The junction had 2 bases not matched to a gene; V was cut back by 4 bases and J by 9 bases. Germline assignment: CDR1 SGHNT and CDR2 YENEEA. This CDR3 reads CASSWGTSGGTQYF. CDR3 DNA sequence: TGTGCCAGCAGCTGGGGGACTAGCGGGGGGACGCAGTATTTT.

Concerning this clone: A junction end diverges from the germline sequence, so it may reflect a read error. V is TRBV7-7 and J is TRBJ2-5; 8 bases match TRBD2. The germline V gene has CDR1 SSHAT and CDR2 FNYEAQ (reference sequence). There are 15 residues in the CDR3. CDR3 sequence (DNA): TGTGCTAGCAGCGCGTCTAGCGGGCTGGGGGAGACCCAGTACTTC. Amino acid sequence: CASSASSGLGETQYF. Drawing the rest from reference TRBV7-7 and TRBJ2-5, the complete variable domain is GAGVSQSPRYKVTKRGQDVTLRCDPISSHATLYWYQQALGQGPEFLTYFNYEAQPDKSGLPSDRFSAERPEGSISTLTIQRTEQRDSAMYRCASSASSGLGETQYFGPGTRLLVL.

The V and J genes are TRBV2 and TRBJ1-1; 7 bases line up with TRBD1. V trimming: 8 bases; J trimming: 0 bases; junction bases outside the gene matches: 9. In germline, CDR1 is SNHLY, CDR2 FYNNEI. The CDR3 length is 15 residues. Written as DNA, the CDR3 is TGTGCCAGCGTAGATGCGGGGACAGTGAACACTGAAGCTTTCTTT. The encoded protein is CASVDAGTVNTEAFF.

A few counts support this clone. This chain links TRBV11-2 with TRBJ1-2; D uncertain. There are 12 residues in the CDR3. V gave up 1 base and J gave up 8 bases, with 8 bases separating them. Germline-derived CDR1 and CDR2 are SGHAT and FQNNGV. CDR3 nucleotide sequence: TGTGCCAGCAGCTTAGGGCGGGCGGGCTACACCTTC. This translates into CASSLGRAGYTF.

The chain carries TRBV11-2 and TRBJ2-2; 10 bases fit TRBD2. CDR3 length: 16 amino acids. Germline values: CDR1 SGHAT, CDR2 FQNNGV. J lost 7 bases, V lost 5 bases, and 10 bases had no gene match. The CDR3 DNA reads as TGTGCCAGCAGCCCCCAAAGCGGGGGGGCCGGCGGGGAGCTGTTTTTT. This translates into CASSPQSGGAGGELFF.

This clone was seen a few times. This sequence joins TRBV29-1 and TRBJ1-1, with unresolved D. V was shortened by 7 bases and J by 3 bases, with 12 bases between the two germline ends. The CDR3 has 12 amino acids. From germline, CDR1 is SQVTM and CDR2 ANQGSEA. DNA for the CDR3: TGCAGCGCATTTCGAGGTGACACTGAAGCTTTCTTT. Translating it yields CSAFRGDTEAFF.